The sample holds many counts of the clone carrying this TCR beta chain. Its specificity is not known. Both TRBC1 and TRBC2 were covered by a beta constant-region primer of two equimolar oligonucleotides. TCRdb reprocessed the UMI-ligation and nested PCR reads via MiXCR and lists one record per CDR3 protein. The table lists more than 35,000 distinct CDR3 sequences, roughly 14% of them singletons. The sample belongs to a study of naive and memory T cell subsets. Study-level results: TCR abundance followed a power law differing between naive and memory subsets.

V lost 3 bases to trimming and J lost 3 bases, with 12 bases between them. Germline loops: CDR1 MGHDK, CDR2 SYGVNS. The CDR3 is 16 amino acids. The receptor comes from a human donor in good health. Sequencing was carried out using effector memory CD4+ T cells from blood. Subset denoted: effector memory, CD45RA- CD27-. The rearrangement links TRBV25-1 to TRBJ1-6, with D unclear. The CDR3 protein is CASSESRQIYNSPLHF. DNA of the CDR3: TGTGCCAGCAGTGAGTCGAGGCAGATCTATAATTCACCCCTCCACTTT.